Listed below are T cell receptor beta chains from one sample, sequenced in a study of blood T cell repertoires in COVID-19. The assay was immunoSEQ multiplex PCR, and TCRdb's table has in-frame clones only and misses some. The table includes some 200,000 clones, 84% detected once. Sequenced material: peripheral blood. The source is an elderly woman with COVID-19, enrolled during active disease. CDR3s leave out the opening cysteine and the closing phenylalanine or tryptophan.

J	V	CDR3
TRBJ1-5	TRBV7-2	ASSLRTSQPQH
TRBJ1-3	TRBV19	ASSQGAVGNTIY
TRBJ1-1	TRBV18	ASFQQQGTEAF
TRBJ1-6	TRBV9	ASSGGNSPLH
TRBJ2-1	TRBV19	ASSIDRAGSQF
TRBJ1-1	TRBV5-5	ASSLTGQTNTEAF
TRBJ2-1	TRBV5-1	ASSMTGEVSEQF
TRBJ2-1	TRBV28	ASILGQGAARNEQF
TRBJ1-1	TRBV3-1/TRBV3-2	ASSQMHNPTEAF
TRBJ1-3	TRBV28	ASSLPGWNTIY
TRBJ1-6	TRBV6-1	ASSERWVGAPLH
TRBJ2-3	TRBV4-1	ASSQHFVGNGESTDTQY
TRBJ2-2	TRBV10-2	ASNPGTGELF
TRBJ1-1	TRBV13	ASRGSRTGPAF
TRBJ2-2	TRBV29-1	SVQGSGEAGELF
TRBJ1-1	TRBV19	ASSIWTGGDTEAF
TRBJ1-2	TRBV5-4	ASSLDSTNYGYT
TRBJ2-1	TRBV9	ASSRQGTTYNEQF
TRBJ2-7	TRBV27	ASSLHGGGYEQY
TRBJ1-2	TRBV6-5	ASRGTGEDGYT
TRBJ1-5	TRBV2	ASGGQTYSNQPQH
TRBJ1-2	TRBV28	ASRGYDYGYT
TRBJ1-1	TRBV9	ASSRDSWGNTEAF
TRBJ2-2	TRBV6-6	ASMVNRVSTGELF
TRBJ1-2	TRBV28	ASSLGAGYT